The rows below give T cell receptor beta chains drawn from one sample of a study of CD8+ T cells in alopecia areata. Measured with immunoSEQ multiplex PCR; TCRdb has only the in-frame clones, and not every one. This table holds more than 150,000 clones, more than 45% found once. Sequenced here: CD8+ T cells sorted from blood, sampled at week 0. The origin of the receptors is a human donor with alopecia areata. CDR3s include the opening cysteine and the closing phenylalanine or tryptophan. A D gene is named only where the DNA matches it firmly. Clone size is given for some rows only: seen once, a few or many times, or a class if the clone is expanded.

cdr3_length clone_size j_call d_call v_call cdr3_aa cdr3_nt
15 . TRBJ1-1 . TRBV9 CASSGTQGRNTEAFF TGTGCCAGCAGCGGCACACAGGGACGGAATACTGAAGCTTTCTTT
16 few TRBJ2-2 TRBD2 TRBV5-6 CASSWGTSGHTGELFF TGTGCCAGCAGCTGGGGGACTAGCGGTCACACCGGGGAGCTGTTTTTT
11 . TRBJ1-2 . TRBV9 CASKSNYGYTF TGTGCCAGCAAATCTAACTATGGCTACACCTTC
12 few TRBJ2-7 . TRBV7-2 CASSSGVDEQYF TGTGCCAGCAGCTCGGGTGTTGACGAGCAGTACTTC
14 few TRBJ1-2 . TRBV2 CASIEGPGDYGYTF TGTGCCAGCATCGAGGGACCGGGGGACTATGGCTACACCTTC
11 . TRBJ2-7 . TRBV29-1 CSAEGSYEQYF TGCAGCGCCGAGGGTTCCTACGAGCAGTACTTC
13 . TRBJ1-1 . TRBV30 CAWMAGGNTEAFF TGTGCCTGGATGGCGGGGGGGAACACTGAAGCTTTCTTT
12 many TRBJ1-5 . TRBV5-6 CASSLGDQPQHF TGTGCCAGCAGTCTCGGGGATCAGCCCCAGCATTTT
13 few TRBJ1-1 TRBD1 TRBV7-9 CASSQTGGTEAFF TGTGCCAGCAGCCAGACAGGGGGAACTGAAGCTTTCTTT
15 few TRBJ2-2 . TRBV29-1 CSVEKGREATGELFF TGCAGCGTTGAAAAGGGCAGGGAGGCGACCGGGGAGCTGTTTTTT
12 . TRBJ2-2 . TRBV12-5 CASVLQTGELFF TGTGCTAGTGTCCTTCAAACCGGGGAGCTGTTTTTT
15 . TRBJ1-2 . TRBV14 CASSQDLRGADGYTF TGTGCCAGCAGCCAAGATCTGCGGGGGGCCGATGGCTACACCTTC
13 . TRBJ1-1 . TRBV30 CAWSVGGRTEAFF TGTGCCTGGAGTGTCGGGGGCAGGACTGAAGCTTTCTTT
12 . TRBJ2-1 . TRBV15 CATSSYGNEQFF TGTGCCACCAGCAGTTATGGTAATGAGCAGTTCTTC
13 few TRBJ1-1 . TRBV19 CASSIFSNTEAFF TGTGCCAGTAGTATATTCTCCAACACTGAAGCTTTCTTT
15 . TRBJ2-7 TRBD2 TRBV2 CASSEAGGSSYEQYF TGTGCCAGCAGTGAAGCGGGCGGGAGCTCCTACGAGCAGTACTTC
12 . TRBJ1-2 . TRBV5-1 CASSESAYGYTF TGCGCCAGCAGCGAGAGCGCCTATGGCTACACCTTC
14 few TRBJ2-7 . TRBV11-2 CASSLYGRPYEQYF TGTGCCAGCAGCTTATATGGGAGGCCCTACGAGCAGTACTTC
11 few TRBJ1-1 . TRBV30 CAQLGNTEAFF TGTGCCCAGTTGGGGAACACTGAAGCTTTCTTT
12 . TRBJ1-1 . TRBV29-1 CSVRAGNTEAFF TGCAGCGTTCGAGCAGGCAACACTGAAGCTTTCTTT
13 . TRBJ2-2 TRBD1 TRBV2 CASMGQSTGELFF TGTGCCAGCATGGGACAGAGCACCGGGGAGCTGTTTTTT
15 . TRBJ2-3 . TRBV30 CAWRPAVLTTDTQYF TGTGCCTGGAGGCCCGCTGTCCTTACCACAGATACGCAGTATTTT
13 . TRBJ1-6 TRBD1 TRBV5-6 CASSDREPSPLHF TGTGCCAGCAGTGACAGGGAACCTTCACCCCTCCACTTT
9 . TRBJ1-2 . TRBV20-1 CSARDGYTF TGCAGTGCTAGAGATGGCTACACCTTC
12 few TRBJ2-1 . TRBV7-2 CASSTRGNEQFF TGTGCCAGCAGCACCCGAGGGAATGAGCAGTTCTTC
15 few TRBJ2-5 . TRBV9 CASSVYYGLLETQYF TGTGCCAGCAGCGTATATTACGGTCTATTGGAGACCCAGTACTTC
16 . TRBJ2-1 TRBD2 TRBV4-3 CASSQDLLAGYNEQFF TGCGCCAGCAGCCAAGATCTCCTAGCGGGGTACAATGAGCAGTTCTTC
11 . TRBJ1-2 . TRBV30 CAWGWSFGYTF TGTGCCTGGGGCTGGAGTTTTGGCTACACCTTC
15 . TRBJ2-2 . TRBV19 CASNSRGPNTGELFF TGTGCCAGTAATTCCAGGGGACCAAACACCGGGGAGCTGTTTTTT
14 . TRBJ2-6 . TRBV30 CARSDGTGANVLTF TGTGCCCGTTCTGACGGGACCGGGGCCAACGTCCTGACTTTC
15 . TRBJ2-7 . TRBV27 CASSLTISNSYEQYF TGTGCCAGCAGCCTAACTATCTCCAACTCCTACGAGCAGTACTTC
17 . TRBJ1-6 . TRBV7-2 CASSLVPGPAEDSPLHF TGTGCCAGCAGCTTAGTTCCAGGGCCCGCTGAGGATTCACCCCTCCACTTT
15 . TRBJ2-1 TRBD1 TRBV25-1 CASQIGTGVGNEQFF TGTGCCAGCCAAATAGGGACAGGTGTTGGCAATGAGCAGTTCTTC
14 . TRBJ2-7 . TRBV4-3 CASSPGAGTYEQYF TGCGCCAGCAGCCCAGGGGCAGGCACCTACGAGCAGTACTTC
14 . TRBJ1-5 . TRBV30 CAWSDGQKGQPQHF TGTGCCTGGAGCGACGGACAGAAGGGCCAGCCCCAGCATTTT
15 . TRBJ1-2 . TRBV4-3 CASSQDRVRNYGYTF TGCGCCAGCAGCCAAGACAGGGTCCGAAACTATGGCTACACCTTC
13 few TRBJ2-3 . TRBV4-1 CASSLGSADTQYF TGCGCCAGCAGCCTAGGTTCAGCAGATACGCAGTATTTT
14 . TRBJ2-5 . TRBV2 CASTPRTDQETQYF TGTGCCAGCACCCCGAGGACCGACCAAGAGACCCAGTACTTC
15 . TRBJ2-5 . TRBV2 CASSTLSTEEETQYF TGTGCCAGCAGCACCCTATCCACCGAAGAAGAGACCCAGTACTTC
13 . TRBJ1-1 TRBD1 TRBV9 CASRGTENTEAFF TGTGCCAGCAGAGGGACAGAGAACACTGAAGCTTTCTTT
13 . TRBJ1-1 TRBD1 TRBV29-1 CSVAGGSGTEAFF TGCAGCGTTGCAGGGGGCAGCGGCACTGAAGCTTTCTTT
13 . TRBJ2-1 . TRBV4-3 CASSQDSSNEQFF TGCGCCAGCAGCCAAGATAGTAGCAATGAGCAGTTCTTC
16 . TRBJ2-3 TRBD2 TRBV14 CASSQGDGGSADTQYF TGTGCCAGCAGCCAAGGCGACGGGGGGAGCGCAGATACGCAGTATTTT
12 few TRBJ1-1 . TRBV7-9 CASNQGNTEAFF TGTGCCAGTAATCAGGGTAACACTGAAGCTTTCTTT
12 once TRBJ1-2 . TRBV10-3 CAISVSPYGYTF TGTGCCATCAGTGTTAGTCCATATGGCTACACCTTC
17 . TRBJ2-1 TRBD2 TRBV29-1 CSVAGLAGGSSYNEQFF TGCAGCGTTGCGGGACTAGCGGGGGGTAGCTCCTACAATGAGCAGTTCTTC
12 . TRBJ1-1 . TRBV29-1 CSALGRNTEAFF TGCAGCGCTCTGGGGAGGAACACTGAAGCTTTCTTT
17 . TRBJ2-6 TRBD2 TRBV5-1 CASSGLAELSGANVLTF TGCGCCAGCTCGGGACTAGCGGAACTCTCTGGGGCCAACGTCCTGACTTTC
15 few TRBJ2-2 . TRBV5-6 CASSPRAGNTGELFF TGTGCCAGCAGCCCCCGGGCGGGGAACACCGGGGAGCTGTTTTTT
14 . TRBJ2-5 . TRBV27 CASRPGGGRETQYF TGTGCCAGCAGACCAGGGGGGGGTCGAGAGACCCAGTACTTC
13 . TRBJ2-7 . TRBV9 CASSGGILEEQYF TGTGCCAGCAGCGGAGGGATTCTCGAGGAGCAGTACTTC
13 . TRBJ1-1 TRBD1 TRBV30 CAWLPQGVSEAFF TGTGCCTGGCTACCACAGGGGGTATCGGAAGCTTTCTTT
15 few TRBJ1-4 TRBD1 TRBV5-1 CASSPRTGGSEKLFF TGCGCCAGCAGCCCCCGGACAGGGGGGTCCGAAAAACTGTTTTTT
16 . TRBJ1-2 . TRBV2 CASSPRARGIEYGYTF TGTGCCAGCAGTCCCCGCGCAAGGGGAATAGAATATGGCTACACCTTC
12 . TRBJ2-3 . TRBV19 CASSLGSDTQYF TGTGCCAGTAGTTTGGGATCAGATACGCAGTATTTT